This T cell receptor beta chain is drawn from a study of T-cell memory formation after mild COVID-19. Study-wide findings and caveats: Contracting CD8+ clones were enriched in EMRA, CD4+ mainly in CM and EM.

Per the germline V gene, CDR1 is DFQATT and CDR2 is SNEGSKA (reference sequence). This CDR3 contains 13 residues. V gave up 1 base and J gave up 4 bases, with 8 bases separating them. In this sample, this clonotype turned up a few times. Its target is unknown. Via MiXCR, TCRdb re-called the 5' RACE reads, giving one row per CDR3 protein. The sample records about 190,000 distinct CDR3 sequences, approximately 16% being singletons. The TCR comes from an adult woman who had mild COVID-19 (a few samples of this study predate the infection). Cell type and time point are not known. Sequenced: PBMCs or a T cell subset sorted from them (not recorded which). The chain joins TRBV20-1 to TRBJ1-3; tentative D call: TRBD1 (5 bases). The CDR3 spells CSARGQRGNTIYF. CDR3 coding DNA: TGCAGTGCTAGAGGACAGAGGGGAAACACCATATATTTT.